Detailed here is one TCR beta chain. Antigen: not known. The germline gives CDR1 LGHNA, CDR2 YNFKEQ. The CDR3 has 13 residues. V was pared by 0 bases and J by 11 bases, with 6 bases of the junction left unmatched. The data stem from a study of post-analysis software for immune sequencing data. Whole-study context: Patients had relapsing-remitting, secondary progressive or progressive-relapsing multiple sclerosis; some lacked subtype. Notes on the study in general: Controls showed lower frequencies than patients for several TRBV segments, and TRBV5-6, TRBV5-1 and TRBV20-1 were among these. Significantly lower normalized Chao1 diversity was found in patients with multiple sclerosis relative to controls. Strong co-clustering by F measure was seen for same-batch samples.

Unique molecular identifiers had been added to the TCR beta cDNA libraries. Starting from roughly 1.1 to 9.2 million T cells, the study yielded roughly 0.5 million cDNA molecules. Each CDR3 protein gets one entry after TCRdb re-called the PCR reads with MiXCR. The sample holds roughly 600,000 distinct CDR3 sequences, roughly 40% seen once. Sequenced: blood. The source of this sequence is a girl under 18 with multiple sclerosis. The chain carries TRBV4-2 and TRBJ1-2; 7 bases are a match to TRBD1. CDR3 bases: TGTGCCAGCAGCCAAGAGTTCCAGGGGGGTTACACCTTC. Amino acids: CASSQEFQGGYTF.